What follows is one TCR beta chain and its context. Its antigen specificity is not known. Base qualities were left out, and no much larger clone turns up one base away. CDR1 and CDR2 are read off the germline V gene as MDHEN and SYDVKM. Its CDR3 holds 13 amino acids, cysteine through phenylalanine. Just the 39-base CDR3 DNA is kept, in frame starting at base 1. V and J are truncated by 7 bases and 1 base respectively, leaving an intervening sequence of 8 bases. The data stem from a study of cytomegalovirus exposure and HLA in healthy donors (dated by TCRdb to about 2017). A note on the overall study: The roughly 650 repertoires of the first cohort and the approximately 130 validation repertoires were produced on the same platform, according to a later analysis. The study aimed to test whether signatures of past pathogen exposure could be identified by cataloging public T cell receptors. Along with the approximately 650-subject first cohort, a separate validation cohort of some 130 different subjects was used. To predict cytomegalovirus infection status, the study combined high-throughput TCR immunosequencing, statistical association of individual TCRs with disease status, and machine learning. The study at large found these results: While some public TCRs were present in many individuals, most TCR sequences turned up only very rarely across donors. A later analysis found that TCRs clustered in the first cohort also tended to co-occur in the 100 to 150 validation repertoires, with approximately 95% of cluster scores above 0. The study listed approximately 160 TCR beta chains as associated with cytomegalovirus. In vitro tests confirmed that a few of the cytomegalovirus-associated TCR beta chains recognize cytomegalovirus antigens. A later analysis lacked HLA typing for the validation cohort, so it scored co-occurrence in that cohort across all 110 or so repertoires. It was suggested by the authors that the approach could potentially be generalized to other disease states and immunological phenotypes. Cytomegalovirus status was reported to be diagnosed by the classifier with high specificity and sensitivity in both the original and validation cohorts.

Donors formed part of the validation cohort, which comprised over a hundred subjects and was distinct from the first cohort of 550 to 850 subjects. Library generation was performed with the immunoSEQ multiplex PCR assay. Per the original workflow: A statistical classification framework was developed to diagnose cytomegalovirus status using the catalog of TCR beta chain sequences. In its TCRdb copy, this immuneACCESS table keeps in-frame sequences only and misses some clones. Where compared with another copy, unresolved V genes explain less than half of these, and the others have no known cause. D and trimming were read from the DNA, whereas the V and J calls and clone size are those reported in that table. Recorded for this sample are some 270,000 clones; about 86% of them occurred a single time. More than 0.8% of the sample is in the top ten clones.

The material sequenced was PBMCs. The rearrangement joined TRBV28 to TRBJ2-1; TRBD1 is perhaps the D gene, given 5 matching bases. The clonotype originates from a woman under 30 in good health and CMV-seronegative. The DNA is TGTGCCAGCAAGGGGCTTTCCTACAATGAGCAGTTCTTC. This is translated as CASKGLSYNEQFF.